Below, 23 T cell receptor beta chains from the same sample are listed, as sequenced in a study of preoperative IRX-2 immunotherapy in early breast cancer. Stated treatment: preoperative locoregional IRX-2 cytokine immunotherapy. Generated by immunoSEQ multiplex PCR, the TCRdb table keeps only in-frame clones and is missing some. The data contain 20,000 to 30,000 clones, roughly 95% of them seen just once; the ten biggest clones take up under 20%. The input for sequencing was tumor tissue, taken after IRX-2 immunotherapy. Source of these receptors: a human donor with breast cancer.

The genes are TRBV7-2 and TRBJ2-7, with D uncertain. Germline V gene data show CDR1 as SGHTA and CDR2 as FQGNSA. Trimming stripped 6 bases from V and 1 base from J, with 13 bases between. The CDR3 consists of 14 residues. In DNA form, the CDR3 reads TGTGCCAGCAGGGTCATCCCTAGTTCCTACGAGCAGTACTTC. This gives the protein CASRVIPSSYEQYF.

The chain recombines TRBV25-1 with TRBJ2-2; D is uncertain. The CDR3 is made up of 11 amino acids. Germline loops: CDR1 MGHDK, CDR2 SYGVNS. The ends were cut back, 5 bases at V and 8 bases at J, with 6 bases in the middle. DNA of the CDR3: TGTGCCAGCAGTAAAGGGGGGGAGCTGTTTTTT. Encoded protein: CASSKGGELFF.

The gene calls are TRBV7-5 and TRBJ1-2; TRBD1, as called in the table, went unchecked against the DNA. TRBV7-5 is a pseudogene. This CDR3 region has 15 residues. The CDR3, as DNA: TGTGCCAGAAGCATTACAGTCCCCTTCTTCTATGGCTACACCTTC. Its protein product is CARSITVPFFYGYTF.

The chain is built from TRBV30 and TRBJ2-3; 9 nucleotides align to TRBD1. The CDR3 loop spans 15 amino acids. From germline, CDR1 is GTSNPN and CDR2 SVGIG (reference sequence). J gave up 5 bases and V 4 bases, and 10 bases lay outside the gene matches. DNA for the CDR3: TGTGCCTGGATCCCTGGGACAGGGTCCCTAGATACGCAGTATTTT. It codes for CAWIPGTGSLDTQYF.

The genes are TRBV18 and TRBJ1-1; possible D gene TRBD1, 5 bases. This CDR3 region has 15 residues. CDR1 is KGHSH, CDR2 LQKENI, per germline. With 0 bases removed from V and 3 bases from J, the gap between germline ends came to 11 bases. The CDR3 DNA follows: TGTGCCAGCTCACCACCGAGGTCGGGGGACACTGAAGCTTTCTTT. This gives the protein CASSPPRSGDTEAFF.

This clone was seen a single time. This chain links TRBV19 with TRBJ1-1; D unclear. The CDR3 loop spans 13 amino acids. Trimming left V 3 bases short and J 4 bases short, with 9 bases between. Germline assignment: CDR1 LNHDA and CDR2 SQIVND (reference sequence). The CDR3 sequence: CASSIPYFTEAFF. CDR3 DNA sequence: TGTGCCAGTAGTATCCCCTATTTCACTGAAGCTTTCTTT.

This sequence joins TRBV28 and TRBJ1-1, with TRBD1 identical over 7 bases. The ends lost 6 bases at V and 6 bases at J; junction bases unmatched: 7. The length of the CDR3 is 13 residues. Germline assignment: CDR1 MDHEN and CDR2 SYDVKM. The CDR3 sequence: CASRRYTGAEAFF. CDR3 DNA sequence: TGTGCCAGCAGGCGATATACAGGGGCTGAAGCTTTCTTT.

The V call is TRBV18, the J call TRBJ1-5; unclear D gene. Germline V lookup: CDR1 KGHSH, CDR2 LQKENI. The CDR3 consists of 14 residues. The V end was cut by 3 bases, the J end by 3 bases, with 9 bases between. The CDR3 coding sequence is TGTGCCAGCTCACCCTCAAAGGTCAATCAGCCCCAGCATTTT. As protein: CASSPSKVNQPQHF.

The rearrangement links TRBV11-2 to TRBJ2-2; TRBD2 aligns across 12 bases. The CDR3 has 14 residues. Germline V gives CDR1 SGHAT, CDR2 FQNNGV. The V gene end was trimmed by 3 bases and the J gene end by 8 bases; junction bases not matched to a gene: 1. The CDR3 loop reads CASSLTSGRGELFF. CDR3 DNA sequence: TGTGCCAGCAGCTTGACTAGCGGGAGAGGGGAGCTGTTTTTT.

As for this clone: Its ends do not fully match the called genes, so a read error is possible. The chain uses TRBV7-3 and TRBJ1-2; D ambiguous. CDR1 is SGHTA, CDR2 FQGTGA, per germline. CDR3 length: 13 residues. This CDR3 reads CASSLRGNYGCTF. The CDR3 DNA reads TGTGCCAGCAGCTTAAGGGGAAACTATGGCTGCACCTTC. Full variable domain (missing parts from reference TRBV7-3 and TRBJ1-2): GAGVSQTPSNKVTEKGKYVELRCDPISGHTALYWYRQSLGQGPEFLIYFQGTGAADDSGLPNDRFFAVRPEGSVSTLKIQRTERGDSAVYLCASSLRGNYGCTFGSGTRLTVV.

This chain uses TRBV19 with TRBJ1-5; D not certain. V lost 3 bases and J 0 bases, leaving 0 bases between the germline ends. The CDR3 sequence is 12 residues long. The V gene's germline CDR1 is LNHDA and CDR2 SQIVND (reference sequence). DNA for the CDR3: TGTGCCAGTAGTATTAGCAATCAGCCCCAGCATTTT. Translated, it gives CASSISNQPQHF.

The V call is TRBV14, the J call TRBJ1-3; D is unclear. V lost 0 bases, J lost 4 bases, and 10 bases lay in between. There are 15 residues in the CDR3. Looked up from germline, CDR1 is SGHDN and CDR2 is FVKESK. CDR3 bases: TGTGCCAGCAGCCAAGAATTTTTGCCGGGAAACACCATATATTTT. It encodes CASSQEFLPGNTIYF.

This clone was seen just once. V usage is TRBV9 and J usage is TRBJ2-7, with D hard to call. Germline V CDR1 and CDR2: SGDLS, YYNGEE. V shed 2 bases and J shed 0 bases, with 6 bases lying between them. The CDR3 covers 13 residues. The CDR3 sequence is CASSVTPSYEQYF. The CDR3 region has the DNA TGTGCCAGCAGCGTGACTCCCTCCTACGAGCAGTACTTC.

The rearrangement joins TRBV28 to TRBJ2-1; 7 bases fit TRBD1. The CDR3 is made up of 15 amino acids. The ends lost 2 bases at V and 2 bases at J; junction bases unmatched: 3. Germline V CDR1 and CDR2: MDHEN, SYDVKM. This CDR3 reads CASSLGDRAYNEQFF. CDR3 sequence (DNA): TGTGCCAGCAGTTTAGGAGACAGGGCCTACAATGAGCAGTTCTTC.

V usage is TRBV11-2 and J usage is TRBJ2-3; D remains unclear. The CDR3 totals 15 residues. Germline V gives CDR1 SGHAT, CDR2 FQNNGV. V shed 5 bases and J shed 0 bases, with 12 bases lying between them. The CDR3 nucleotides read TGTGCCAGCAGCCCTTGGACGGTTAGCACAGATACGCAGTATTTT. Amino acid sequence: CASSPWTVSTDTQYF.

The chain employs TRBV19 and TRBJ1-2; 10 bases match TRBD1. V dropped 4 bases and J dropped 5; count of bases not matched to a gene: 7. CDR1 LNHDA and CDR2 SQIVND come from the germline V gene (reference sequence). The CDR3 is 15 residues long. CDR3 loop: CASSTSGTGVYGYTF. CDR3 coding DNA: TGTGCCAGTAGTACATCCGGGACAGGGGTTTATGGCTACACCTTC. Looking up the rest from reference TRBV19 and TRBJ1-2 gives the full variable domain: DGGITQSPKYLFRKEGQNVTLSCEQNLNHDAMYWYRQDPGQGLRLIYYSQIVNDFQKGDIAEGYSVSREKKESFPLTVTSAQKNPTAFYLCASSTSGTGVYGYTFGSGTRLTVV.

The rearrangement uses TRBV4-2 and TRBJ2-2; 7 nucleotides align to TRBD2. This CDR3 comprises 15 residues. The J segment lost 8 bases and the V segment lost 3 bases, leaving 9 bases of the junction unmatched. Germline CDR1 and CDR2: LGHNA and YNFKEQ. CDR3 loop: CASSQMAGEAGELFF. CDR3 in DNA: TGTGCCAGCAGCCAGATGGCGGGGGAGGCTGGGGAGCTGTTTTTT.

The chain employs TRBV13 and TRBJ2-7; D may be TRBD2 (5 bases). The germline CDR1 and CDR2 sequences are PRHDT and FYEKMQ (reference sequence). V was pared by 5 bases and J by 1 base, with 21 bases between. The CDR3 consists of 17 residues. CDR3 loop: CASSPTIQAGISYEQYF. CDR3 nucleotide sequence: TGTGCCAGCAGCCCTACGATTCAGGCGGGTATTTCCTACGAGCAGTACTTC.

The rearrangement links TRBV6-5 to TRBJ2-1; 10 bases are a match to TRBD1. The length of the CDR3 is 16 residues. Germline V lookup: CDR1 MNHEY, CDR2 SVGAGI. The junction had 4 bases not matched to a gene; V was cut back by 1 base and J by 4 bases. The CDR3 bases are TGTGCCAGCAGTTACTTAGACAGGGGGCCGTACAATGAGCAGTTCTTC. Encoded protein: CASSYLDRGPYNEQFF.

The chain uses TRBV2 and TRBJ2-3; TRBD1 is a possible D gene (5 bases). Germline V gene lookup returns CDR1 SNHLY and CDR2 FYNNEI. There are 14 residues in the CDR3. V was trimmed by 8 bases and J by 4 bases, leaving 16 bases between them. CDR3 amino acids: CASPVRDTADTQYF. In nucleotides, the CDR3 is TGTGCCAGCCCTGTCAGGGATACGGCAGATACGCAGTATTTT.

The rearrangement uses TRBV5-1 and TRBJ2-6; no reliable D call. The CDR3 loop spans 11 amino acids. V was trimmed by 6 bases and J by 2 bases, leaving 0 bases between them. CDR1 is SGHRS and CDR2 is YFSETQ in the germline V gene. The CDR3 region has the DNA TGCGCCAGCACTGGGGCCAACGTCCTGACTTTC. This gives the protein CASTGANVLTF. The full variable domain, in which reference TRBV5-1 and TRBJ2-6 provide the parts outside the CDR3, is KAGVTQTPRYLIKTRGQQVTLSCSPISGHRSVSWYQQTPGQGLQFLFEYFSETQRNKGNFPGRFSGRQFSNSRSEMNVSTLELGDSALYLCASTGANVLTFGAGSRLTVL.

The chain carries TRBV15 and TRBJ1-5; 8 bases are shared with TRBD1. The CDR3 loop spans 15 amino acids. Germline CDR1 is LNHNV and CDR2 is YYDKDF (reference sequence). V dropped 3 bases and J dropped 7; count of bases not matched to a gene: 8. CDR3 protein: CATSSQGQGRQPQHF. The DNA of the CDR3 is TGTGCCACCAGCAGTCAAGGACAGGGCAGGCAGCCCCAGCATTTT.

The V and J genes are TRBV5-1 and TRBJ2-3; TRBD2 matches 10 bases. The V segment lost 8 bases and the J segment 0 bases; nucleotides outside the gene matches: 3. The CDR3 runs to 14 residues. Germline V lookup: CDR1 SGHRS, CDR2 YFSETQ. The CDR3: CASSGGHSTDTQYF. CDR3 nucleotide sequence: TGCGCCAGTAGCGGGGGGCATAGCACAGATACGCAGTATTTT.